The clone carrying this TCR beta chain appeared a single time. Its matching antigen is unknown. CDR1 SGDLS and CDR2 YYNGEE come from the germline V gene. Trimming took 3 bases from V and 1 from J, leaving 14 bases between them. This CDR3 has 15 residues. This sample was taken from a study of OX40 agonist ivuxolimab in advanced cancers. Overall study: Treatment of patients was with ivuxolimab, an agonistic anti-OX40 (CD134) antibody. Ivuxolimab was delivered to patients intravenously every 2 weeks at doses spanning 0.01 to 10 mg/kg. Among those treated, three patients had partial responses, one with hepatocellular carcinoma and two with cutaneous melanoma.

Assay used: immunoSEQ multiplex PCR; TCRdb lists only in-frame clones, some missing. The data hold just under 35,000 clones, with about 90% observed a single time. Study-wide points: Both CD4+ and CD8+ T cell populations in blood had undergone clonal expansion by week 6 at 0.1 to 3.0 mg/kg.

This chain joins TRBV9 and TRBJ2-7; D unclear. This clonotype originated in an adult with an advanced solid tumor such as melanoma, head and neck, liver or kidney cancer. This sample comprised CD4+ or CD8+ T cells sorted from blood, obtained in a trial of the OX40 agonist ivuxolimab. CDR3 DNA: TGTGCCAGCAGCGCCGGGCCCGGCGGTTCCTACGAGCAGTACTTC. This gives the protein CASSAGPGGSYEQYF.